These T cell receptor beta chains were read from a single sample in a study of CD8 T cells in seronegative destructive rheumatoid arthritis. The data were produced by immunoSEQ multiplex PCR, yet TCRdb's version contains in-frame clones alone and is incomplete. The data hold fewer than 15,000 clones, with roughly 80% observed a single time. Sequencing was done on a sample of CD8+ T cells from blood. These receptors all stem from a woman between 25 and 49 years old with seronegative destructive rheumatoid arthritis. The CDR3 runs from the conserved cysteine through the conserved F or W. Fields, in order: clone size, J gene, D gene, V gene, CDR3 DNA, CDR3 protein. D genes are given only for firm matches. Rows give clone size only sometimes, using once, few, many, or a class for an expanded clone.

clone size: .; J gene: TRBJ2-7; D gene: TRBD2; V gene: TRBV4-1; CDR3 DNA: TGCGCCAGCAGCCAAGAAGGGAGGGTCTACGAGCAGTACTTC; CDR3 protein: CASSQEGRVYEQYF
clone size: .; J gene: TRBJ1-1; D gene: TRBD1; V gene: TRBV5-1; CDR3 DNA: TGCGCCAGCAGCTTGGGACAGGGGAAAACTGAAGCTTTCTTT; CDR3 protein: CASSLGQGKTEAFF
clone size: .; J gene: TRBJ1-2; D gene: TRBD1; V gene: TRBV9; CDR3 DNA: TGTGCCAGCAGCCCTCCCGCCGGGGACAGACTCTATGGCTACACCTTC; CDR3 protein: CASSPPAGDRLYGYTF
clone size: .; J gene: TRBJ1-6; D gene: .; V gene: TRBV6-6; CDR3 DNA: TGTGCCAGCGAGGGATACTATAATTCACCCCTCCACTTT; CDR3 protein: CASEGYYNSPLHF
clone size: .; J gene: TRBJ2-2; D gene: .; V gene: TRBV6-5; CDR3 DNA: TGTGCCAGCAGTTACTCGACAGCGAACACCGGGGAGCTGTTTTTT; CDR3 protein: CASSYSTANTGELFF
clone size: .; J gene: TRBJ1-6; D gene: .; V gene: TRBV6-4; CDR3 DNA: TGTGCCAGCAGTGACTCGGCAGGCACGAATTCACCCCTCCACTTT; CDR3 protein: CASSDSAGTNSPLHF
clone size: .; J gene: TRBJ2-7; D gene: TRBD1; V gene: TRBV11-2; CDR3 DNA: TGTGCCAGCAGCTTAGGGGTCAGGGGGACAACCTACGAGCAGTACTTC; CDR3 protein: CASSLGVRGTTYEQYF
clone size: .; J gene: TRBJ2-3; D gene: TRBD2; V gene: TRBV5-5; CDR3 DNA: TGTGCCAGCGTGCAACTAGCGGGCCACACAGATACGCAGTATTTT; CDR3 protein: CASVQLAGHTDTQYF
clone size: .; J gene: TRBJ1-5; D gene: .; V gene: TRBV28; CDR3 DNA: TGTGCCAGCAGTTTATGGGTAGGCAATCAGCCCCAGCATTTT; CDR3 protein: CASSLWVGNQPQHF
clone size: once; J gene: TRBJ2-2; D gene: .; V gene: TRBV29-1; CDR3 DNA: TGCAGCGTTGAAATTCGGCGCAGGGCGAACACCGGGGAGCTGTTTTTT; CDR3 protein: CSVEIRRRANTGELFF
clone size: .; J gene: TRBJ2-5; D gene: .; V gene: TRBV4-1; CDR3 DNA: TGCGCCAGCAGCCACGGAGAGACCCAGTACTTC; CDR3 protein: CASSHGETQYF